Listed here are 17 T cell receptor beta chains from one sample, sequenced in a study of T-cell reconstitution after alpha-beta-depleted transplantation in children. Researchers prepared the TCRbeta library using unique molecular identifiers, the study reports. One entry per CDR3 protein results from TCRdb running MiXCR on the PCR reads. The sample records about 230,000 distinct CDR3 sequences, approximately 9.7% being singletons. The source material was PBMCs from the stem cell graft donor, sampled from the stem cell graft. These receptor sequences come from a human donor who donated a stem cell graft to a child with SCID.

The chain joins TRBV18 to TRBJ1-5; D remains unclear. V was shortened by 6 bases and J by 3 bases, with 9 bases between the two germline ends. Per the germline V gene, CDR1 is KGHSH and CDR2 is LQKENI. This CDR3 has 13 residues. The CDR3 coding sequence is TGTGCCAGCTCGCCAAGTTTCAATCAGCCCCAGCATTTT. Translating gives CASSPSFNQPQHF. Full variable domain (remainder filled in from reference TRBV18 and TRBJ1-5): NAGVMQNPRHLVRRRGQEARLRCSPMKGHSHVYWYRQLPEEGLKFMVYLQKENIIDESGMPKERFSAEFPKEGPSILRIQQVVRGDSAAYFCASSPSFNQPQHFGDGTRLSIL.

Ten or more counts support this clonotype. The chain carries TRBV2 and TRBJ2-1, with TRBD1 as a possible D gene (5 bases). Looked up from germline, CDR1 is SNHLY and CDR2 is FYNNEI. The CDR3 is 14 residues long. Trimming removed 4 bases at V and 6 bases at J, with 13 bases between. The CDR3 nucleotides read TGTGCCAGCAGTGGTAGGCAGGGCGGCAATGAGCAGTTCTTC. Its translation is CASSGRQGGNEQFF.

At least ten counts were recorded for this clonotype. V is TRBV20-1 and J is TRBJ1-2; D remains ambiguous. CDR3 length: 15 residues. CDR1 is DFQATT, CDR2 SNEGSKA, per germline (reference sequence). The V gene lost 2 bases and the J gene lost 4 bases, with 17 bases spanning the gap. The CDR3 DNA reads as TGCAGTGCTAGATCCGGTGGCACGGGTTTCTATGGCTACACCTTC. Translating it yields CSARSGGTGFYGYTF.

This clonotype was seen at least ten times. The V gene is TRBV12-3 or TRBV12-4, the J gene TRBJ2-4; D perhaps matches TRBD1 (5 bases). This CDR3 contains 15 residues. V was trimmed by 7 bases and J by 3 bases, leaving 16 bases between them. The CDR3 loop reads CASTTDRYVKNIQYF. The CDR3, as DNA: TGTGCCAGCACCACCGACAGATATGTCAAAAACATTCAGTACTTC.

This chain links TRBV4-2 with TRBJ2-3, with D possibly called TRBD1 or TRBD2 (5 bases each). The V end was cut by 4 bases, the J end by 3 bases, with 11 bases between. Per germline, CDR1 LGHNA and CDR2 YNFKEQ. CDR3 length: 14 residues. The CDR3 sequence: CASSRRDPTDTQYF. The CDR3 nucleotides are TGTGCCAGCAGCCGCCGGGACCCTACAGATACGCAGTATTTT.

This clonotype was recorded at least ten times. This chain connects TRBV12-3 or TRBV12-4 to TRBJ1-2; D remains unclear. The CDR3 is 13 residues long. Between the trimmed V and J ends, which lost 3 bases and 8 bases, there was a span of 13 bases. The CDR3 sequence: CASSLSGQRGYTF. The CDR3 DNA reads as TGTGCCAGCAGTTTGAGTGGTCAGCGCGGCTACACCTTC.

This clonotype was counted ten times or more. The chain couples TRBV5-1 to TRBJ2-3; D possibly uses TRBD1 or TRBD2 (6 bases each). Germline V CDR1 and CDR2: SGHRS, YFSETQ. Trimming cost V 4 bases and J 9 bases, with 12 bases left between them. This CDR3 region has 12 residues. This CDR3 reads CASSKEGDTQYF. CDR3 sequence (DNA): TGCGCCAGCAGCAAGGAGGGGGACACGCAGTATTTT. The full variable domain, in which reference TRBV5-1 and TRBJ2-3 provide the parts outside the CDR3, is KAGVTQTPRYLIKTRGQQVTLSCSPISGHRSVSWYQQTPGQGLQFLFEYFSETQRNKGNFPGRFSGRQFSNSRSEMNVSTLELGDSALYLCASSKEGDTQYFGPGTRLTVL.

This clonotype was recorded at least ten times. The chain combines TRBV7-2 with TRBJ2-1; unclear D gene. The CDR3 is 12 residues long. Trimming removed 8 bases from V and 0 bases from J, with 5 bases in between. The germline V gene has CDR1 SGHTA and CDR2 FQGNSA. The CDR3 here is CASFSSYNEQFF. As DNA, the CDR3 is TGTGCCAGCTTCAGCTCCTACAATGAGCAGTTCTTC.

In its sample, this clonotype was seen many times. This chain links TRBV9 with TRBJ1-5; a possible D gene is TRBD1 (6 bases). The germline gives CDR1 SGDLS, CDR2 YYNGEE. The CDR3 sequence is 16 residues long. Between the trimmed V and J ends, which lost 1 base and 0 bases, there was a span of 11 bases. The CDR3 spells CASSVNRAPSNQPQHF. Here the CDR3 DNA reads TGTGCCAGCAGCGTAAACAGGGCCCCTAGCAATCAGCCCCAGCATTTT.

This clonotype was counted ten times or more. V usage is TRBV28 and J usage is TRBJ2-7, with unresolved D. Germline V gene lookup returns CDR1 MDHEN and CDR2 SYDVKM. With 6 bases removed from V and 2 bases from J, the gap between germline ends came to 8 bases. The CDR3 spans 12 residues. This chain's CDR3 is CASSPTTYEQYF. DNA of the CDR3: TGTGCCAGCAGCCCCACGACCTACGAGCAGTACTTC.

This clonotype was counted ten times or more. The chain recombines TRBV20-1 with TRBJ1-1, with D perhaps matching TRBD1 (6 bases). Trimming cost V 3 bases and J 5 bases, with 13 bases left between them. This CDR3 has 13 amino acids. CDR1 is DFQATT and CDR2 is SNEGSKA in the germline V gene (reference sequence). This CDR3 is CSARLGAETEAFF. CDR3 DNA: TGCAGTGCTAGGTTGGGGGCAGAGACTGAAGCTTTCTTT.

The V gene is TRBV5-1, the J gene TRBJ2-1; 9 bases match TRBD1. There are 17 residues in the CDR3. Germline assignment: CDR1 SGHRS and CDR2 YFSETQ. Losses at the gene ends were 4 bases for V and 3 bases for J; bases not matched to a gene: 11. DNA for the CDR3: TGCGCCAGCAGCGCAGCCGCCGGGACAGGGCTCTACAATGAGCAGTTCTTC. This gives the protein CASSAAAGTGLYNEQFF. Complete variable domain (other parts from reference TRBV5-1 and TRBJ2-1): KAGVTQTPRYLIKTRGQQVTLSCSPISGHRSVSWYQQTPGQGLQFLFEYFSETQRNKGNFPGRFSGRQFSNSRSEMNVSTLELGDSALYLCASSAAAGTGLYNEQFFGPGTRLTVL.

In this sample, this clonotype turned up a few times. This CDR3 is CSVDRGPTGELFF. CDR3 in DNA: TGCAGCGTTGACAGGGGGCCTACCGGGGAGCTGTTTTTT. This rearrangement joins TRBV29-1 to TRBJ2-2; 8 bases are a match to TRBD1. This CDR3 contains 13 residues. V shed 3 bases and J 5 bases; nucleotides not matched to a gene: 2. Germline CDR1 is SQVTM and CDR2 is ANQGSEA.

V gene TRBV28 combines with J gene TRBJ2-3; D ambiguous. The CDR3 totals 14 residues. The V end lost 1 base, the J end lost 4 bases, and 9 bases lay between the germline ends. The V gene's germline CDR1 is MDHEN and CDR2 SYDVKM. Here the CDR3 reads CASSLSSTADTQYF. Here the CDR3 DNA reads TGTGCCAGCAGTTTATCCTCCACAGCAGATACGCAGTATTTT.

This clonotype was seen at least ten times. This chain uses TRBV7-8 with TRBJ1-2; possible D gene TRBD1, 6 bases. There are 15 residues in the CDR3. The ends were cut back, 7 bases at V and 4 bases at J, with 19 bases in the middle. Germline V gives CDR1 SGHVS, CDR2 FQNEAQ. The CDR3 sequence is CASIQSLQGTYGYTF. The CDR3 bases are TGTGCCAGCATCCAATCCCTACAGGGTACCTATGGCTACACCTTC.

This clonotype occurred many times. The CDR3 is CASSTRQGYGYTF. For the CDR3, the DNA is TGTGCCAGCAGTACTCGACAGGGCTATGGCTACACCTTC. J is TRBJ1-2 and V is TRBV28; 7 positions agree with TRBD1. CDR3 size: 13 residues. Trimming at V came to 5 bases and at J to 4 bases, leaving 4 bases not matched to a gene. Germline CDR1 and CDR2: MDHEN and SYDVKM.

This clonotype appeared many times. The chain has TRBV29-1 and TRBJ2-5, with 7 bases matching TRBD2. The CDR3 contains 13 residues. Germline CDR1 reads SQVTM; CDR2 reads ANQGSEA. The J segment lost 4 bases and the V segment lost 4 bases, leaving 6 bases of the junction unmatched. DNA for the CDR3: TGCAGCGTTGGTGGGGGGGAGAGAGAGACCCAGTACTTC. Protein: CSVGGGERETQYF.